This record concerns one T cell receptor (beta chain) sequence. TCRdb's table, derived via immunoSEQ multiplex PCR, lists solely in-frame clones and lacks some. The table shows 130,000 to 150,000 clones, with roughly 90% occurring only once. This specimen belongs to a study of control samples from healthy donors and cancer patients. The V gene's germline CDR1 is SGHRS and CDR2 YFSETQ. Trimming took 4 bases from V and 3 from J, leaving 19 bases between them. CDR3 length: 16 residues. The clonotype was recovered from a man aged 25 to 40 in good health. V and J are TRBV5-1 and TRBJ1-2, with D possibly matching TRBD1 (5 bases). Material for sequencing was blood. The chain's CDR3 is CASSPHAGPGDYGYTF. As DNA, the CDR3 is TGCGCCAGCAGCCCGCATGCCGGGCCGGGGGACTATGGCTACACCTTC.